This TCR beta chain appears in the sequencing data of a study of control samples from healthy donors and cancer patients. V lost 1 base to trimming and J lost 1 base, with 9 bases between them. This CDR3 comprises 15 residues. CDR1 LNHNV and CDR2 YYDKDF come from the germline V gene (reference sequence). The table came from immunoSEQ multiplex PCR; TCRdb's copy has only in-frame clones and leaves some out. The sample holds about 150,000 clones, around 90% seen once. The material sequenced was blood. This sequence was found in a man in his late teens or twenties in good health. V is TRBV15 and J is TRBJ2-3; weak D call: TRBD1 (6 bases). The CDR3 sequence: CATSRAGGGTDTQYF. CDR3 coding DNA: TGTGCCACCAGCAGAGCTGGGGGCGGCACAGATACGCAGTATTTT. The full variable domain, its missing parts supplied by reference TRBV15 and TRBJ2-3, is DAMVIQNPRYQVTQFGKPVTLSCSQTLNHNVMYWYQQKSSQAPKLLFHYYDKDFNNEADTPDNFQSRRPNTSFCFLDIRSPGLGDTAMYLCATSRAGGGTDTQYFGPGTRLTVL.